These 19 T cell receptor beta chains were sequenced from one sample in a study of T cells in Graves' hyperthyroidism and ophthalmopathy. Regions amplified from RNA transcripts were the TCR beta CDR3 regions. HTBI primers were used for first-round RT-PCR of the TCR CDR3. One entry per CDR3 protein results from TCRdb running MiXCR on the multiplex PCR reads. The sample carries approximately 370,000 distinct CDR3 sequences, about 18% recorded once. Sequencing was performed on blood. All receptors come from a young woman with Graves' hyperthyroidism that later progressed to Graves' ophthalmopathy.

This clonotype was seen only a few times. J is TRBJ2-6 and V is TRBV6-1; a possible D gene is TRBD2 (6 bases). The germline V gene has CDR1 MNHNS and CDR2 SASEGT. The CDR3 has 19 residues. V was clipped by 6 bases and J by 3 bases, with 24 bases between them. CDR3 region: CASRDELFGGDGGANVLTF. Written as DNA, the CDR3 is TGTGCCAGCAGAGATGAACTCTTTGGAGGGGATGGTGGGGCCAACGTCCTGACTTTC.

At least ten counts were recorded for this clonotype. The chain couples TRBV7-9 to TRBJ2-2, with TRBD2 as a possible D gene (5 bases). Trimming took 11 bases from V and 6 from J, leaving 19 bases between them. Germline assignment: CDR1 SEHNR and CDR2 FQNEAQ (reference sequence). The length of the CDR3 is 14 residues. The CDR3 DNA is TGTGCCGGAGGTACCACAATTCAGGCCGGGGAGCTGTTTTTT. Its translation: CAGGTTIQAGELFF.

This chain links TRBV4-1 with TRBJ2-1; D remains ambiguous. The germline V gene encodes CDR1 MGHRA and CDR2 YSYEKL. The CDR3 runs to 15 residues. The germline V and J ends were trimmed by 1 base and 2 bases, with 9 bases remaining between them. CDR3 amino acids: CASSQVLETYNEQFF. The CDR3 DNA is TGCGCCAGCAGCCAAGTTTTAGAAACCTACAATGAGCAGTTCTTC.

The rearrangement uses TRBV19 and TRBJ1-3; maybe TRBD1 (5 bases). The V gene lost 5 bases and the J gene lost 0 bases, with 20 bases spanning the gap. Germline V gives CDR1 LNHDA, CDR2 SQIVND (reference sequence). The CDR3 extends over 18 amino acids. The DNA of the CDR3 is TGTGCCAGTAGTCGGGACGGTCTCCTCCTTAGCTCTGGAAACACCATATATTTT. Amino acid sequence: CASSRDGLLLSSGNTIYF. Drawing the rest from reference TRBV19 and TRBJ1-3, the complete variable domain is DGGITQSPKYLFRKEGQNVTLSCEQNLNHDAMYWYRQDPGQGLRLIYYSQIVNDFQKGDIAEGYSVSREKKESFPLTVTSAQKNPTAFYLCASSRDGLLLSSGNTIYFGEGSWLTVV.

The sample holds many counts of this clonotype. The chain is built from TRBV27 and TRBJ2-7; D may be TRBD1 (6 bases). Between the trimmed V and J ends, which lost 3 bases and 1 base, there was a span of 10 bases. Germline V gene data show CDR1 as MNHEY and CDR2 as SMNVEV (reference sequence). The CDR3 is made up of 14 amino acids. The CDR3 sequence is CASSFTGFSYEQYF. The CDR3 nucleotides are TGTGCCAGCAGTTTTACAGGGTTTTCCTACGAGCAGTACTTC.

This clonotype was detected only once. This sequence joins TRBV9 and TRBJ1-1; D unresolved. V gave up 4 bases and J gave up 0 bases, with 13 bases separating them. This CDR3 is built from 15 residues. Germline values: CDR1 SGDLS, CDR2 YYNGEE. The CDR3 DNA reads TGTGCCAGCAGCCAATGGGCCGGCCTGAACACTGAAGCTTTCTTT. Translating gives CASSQWAGLNTEAFF.

The table lists this clonotype with many counts. V is TRBV12-3 or TRBV12-4 and J is TRBJ2-2; 10 bases are shared with TRBD2. The CDR3 spans 16 residues. V gave up 4 bases and J gave up 8 bases; unmatched junction bases: 10. The CDR3 DNA reads TGTGCCAGCAGTTGGACTAGCGGTCCCTGGGCGGGGGAGCTGTTTTTT. Residues: CASSWTSGPWAGELFF.

Many counts were recorded for this clonotype. This chain links TRBV28 with TRBJ1-5, with D tentatively TRBD1 (5 bases). Trimming stripped 7 bases from V and 6 bases from J, with 19 bases between. The CDR3 runs 15 residues. CDR1 and CDR2 from the germline V gene are MDHEN and SYDVKM. CDR3 sequence reads: CASTSGAGGTQPQHF. The CDR3 region has the DNA TGTGCCAGCACGTCTGGGGCCGGGGGGACTCAGCCCCAGCATTTT.

This clonotype was observed many times. Mismatch with germline at one junction end may stem from a read error. The CDR3 sequence is CASSVDMTDAFF. CDR3 in DNA: TGTGCCAGCTCGGTCGACATGACTGACGCTTTCTTT. The rearrangement joins TRBV18 to TRBJ1-1; D remains ambiguous. This CDR3 contains 12 residues. Germline-derived CDR1 and CDR2 are KGHSH and LQKENI.

Ten or more counts support this clonotype. This chain joins TRBV28 and TRBJ2-1, with D perhaps matching TRBD1 or TRBD2 (5 bases each). Per germline, CDR1 MDHEN and CDR2 SYDVKM. This CDR3 comprises 18 residues. V shed 5 bases and J shed 10 bases, with 30 bases lying between them. This CDR3 is CASSLNHISGRSGTEQFF. DNA for the CDR3: TGTGCCAGCAGTCTTAACCATATCTCGGGACGGTCGGGGACCGAGCAGTTCTTC.

This clonotype was counted a few times. The gene calls are TRBV20-1 and TRBJ1-5; tentatively, D is TRBD1 (5 bases). The CDR3 is 14 residues long. V was shortened by 0 bases and J by 4 bases, with 10 bases between the two germline ends. Looked up from germline, CDR1 is DFQATT and CDR2 is SNEGSKA (reference sequence). In DNA form, the CDR3 reads TGCAGTGCTAGAGATATGAGGGGAAATCAGCCCCAGCATTTT. As protein: CSARDMRGNQPQHF.

This clonotype was detected many times. The rearrangement uses TRBV6-1 and TRBJ1-1; 11 bases agree with TRBD1. CDR3 length: 15 amino acids. Germline trimming cut 6 bases from V and 8 bases from J; bases unmatched to any gene: 11. Germline CDR1 is MNHNS and CDR2 is SASEGT. CDR3 sequence (DNA): TGTGCCAGCAGCCCGGACAGGGGGCTAAGCAGGGAAGCTTTCTTT. Protein: CASSPDRGLSREAFF.

This clonotype was seen repeatedly, ten times or more. The chain employs TRBV3-1 and TRBJ2-7; maybe TRBD2 (6 bases). This CDR3 is built from 15 residues. Trimming left V 1 base short and J 3 bases short, with 13 bases between. Looked up from germline, CDR1 is LGHDT and CDR2 is YNNKEL (reference sequence). The chain's CDR3 is CASSQAGALNYEQYF. CDR3 nucleotides: TGTGCCAGCAGCCAAGCGGGAGCTCTAAACTACGAGCAGTACTTC.

V gene TRBV28 combines with J gene TRBJ2-3; D might be TRBD1 or TRBD2, each matching 6 bases. V lost 6 bases, J lost 0 bases, and 13 bases lay in between. The CDR3 is 15 amino acids. Germline CDR1 is MDHEN and CDR2 is SYDVKM. Here the CDR3 reads CASRIGGQSTDTQYF. As DNA, the CDR3 is TGTGCCAGCAGGATAGGGGGGCAGAGCACAGATACGCAGTATTTT.

This clonotype came up many times. J is TRBJ1-5 and V is TRBV19, with 7 nucleotides matching TRBD1. Trimming cost V 4 bases and J 0 bases; bases outside gene matches: 9. Germline V gives CDR1 LNHDA, CDR2 SQIVND (reference sequence). CDR3 length equals 17 residues. CDR3 protein: CASSTWTGLYSNQPQHF. The CDR3 DNA follows: TGTGCCAGTAGTACCTGGACAGGCCTGTATAGCAATCAGCCCCAGCATTTT. Looking up the rest from reference TRBV19 and TRBJ1-5 gives the full variable domain: DGGITQSPKYLFRKEGQNVTLSCEQNLNHDAMYWYRQDPGQGLRLIYYSQIVNDFQKGDIAEGYSVSREKKESFPLTVTSAQKNPTAFYLCASSTWTGLYSNQPQHFGDGTRLSIL.

Many counts were recorded for this clonotype. This chain's CDR3 is CASSLIGQLNYEQYF. CDR3 bases: TGTGCCAGCAGTTTAATAGGACAGCTAAACTACGAGCAGTACTTC. The chain has TRBV12-3 or TRBV12-4 and TRBJ2-7; D may be TRBD1 (6 bases). This CDR3 has 15 amino acids. The V end was cut by 2 bases, the J end by 3 bases, with 14 bases between.

This clonotype has a count of ten or more. J is TRBJ2-2 and V is TRBV27, with TRBD2 matching over 10 bases. Trimming took 5 bases from V and 6 from J; bases not matched to a gene: 12. Germline V CDR1 and CDR2: MNHEY, SMNVEV (reference sequence). The length of the CDR3 is 17 residues. CDR3 loop: CASSPHFLAGVSGELFF. CDR3 nucleotide sequence: TGTGCCAGCAGTCCCCACTTCCTAGCGGGAGTGTCCGGGGAGCTGTTTTTT.

This clonotype was counted many times. The CDR3 is CASSGSGNTEAFF. CDR3 coding DNA: TGTGCCAGTAGTGGGTCTGGGAACACTGAAGCTTTCTTT. The chain combines TRBV19 with TRBJ1-1; D is undetermined. Trimming took 5 bases from V and 1 from J, leaving 8 bases between them. In germline, CDR1 is LNHDA, CDR2 SQIVND (reference sequence). The CDR3 runs to 13 residues.

The chain has TRBV7-9 and TRBJ1-2; TRBD1 agrees at 9 bases. V gave up 6 bases and J gave up 5 bases; unmatched junction bases: 13. This CDR3 region has 16 residues. The germline CDR1 and CDR2 sequences are SEHNR and FQNEAQ (reference sequence). This CDR3 reads CASRAGQGSDYYGYTF. CDR3 sequence (DNA): TGTGCCAGCAGGGCAGGACAGGGGTCGGATTATTATGGCTACACCTTC.